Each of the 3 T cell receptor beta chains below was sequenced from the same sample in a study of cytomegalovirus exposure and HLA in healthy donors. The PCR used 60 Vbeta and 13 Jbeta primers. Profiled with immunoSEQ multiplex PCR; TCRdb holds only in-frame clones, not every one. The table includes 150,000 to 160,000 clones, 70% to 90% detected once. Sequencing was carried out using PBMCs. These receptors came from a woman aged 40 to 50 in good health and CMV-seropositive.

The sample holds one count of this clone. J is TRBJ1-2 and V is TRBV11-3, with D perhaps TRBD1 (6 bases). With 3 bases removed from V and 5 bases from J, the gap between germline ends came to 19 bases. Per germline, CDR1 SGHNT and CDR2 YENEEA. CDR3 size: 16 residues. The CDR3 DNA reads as TGTGCCAGCAGCTTCATGGCAGGCAGGGGATATTATGGCTACACCTTC. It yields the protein CASSFMAGRGYYGYTF.

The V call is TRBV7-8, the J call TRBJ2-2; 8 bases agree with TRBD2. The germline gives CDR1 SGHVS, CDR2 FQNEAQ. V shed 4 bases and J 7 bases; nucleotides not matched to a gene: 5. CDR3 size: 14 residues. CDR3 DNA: TGTGCCAGCAGCTCCTGGACTAGCATCGGGGAGCTGTTTTTT. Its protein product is CASSSWTSIGELFF. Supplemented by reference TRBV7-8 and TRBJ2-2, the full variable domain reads GAGVSQSPRYKVAKRGQDVALRCDPISGHVSLFWYQQALGQGPEFLTYFQNEAQLDKSGLPSDRFFAERPEGSVSTLKIQRTQQEDSAVYLCASSSWTSIGELFFGEGSRLTVL.

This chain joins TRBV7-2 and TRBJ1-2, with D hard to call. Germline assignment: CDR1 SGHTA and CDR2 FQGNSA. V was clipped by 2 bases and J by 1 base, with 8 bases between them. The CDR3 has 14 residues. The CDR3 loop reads CASSLSGDNYGYTF. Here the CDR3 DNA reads TGTGCCAGCAGCTTAAGCGGGGATAACTATGGCTACACCTTC.